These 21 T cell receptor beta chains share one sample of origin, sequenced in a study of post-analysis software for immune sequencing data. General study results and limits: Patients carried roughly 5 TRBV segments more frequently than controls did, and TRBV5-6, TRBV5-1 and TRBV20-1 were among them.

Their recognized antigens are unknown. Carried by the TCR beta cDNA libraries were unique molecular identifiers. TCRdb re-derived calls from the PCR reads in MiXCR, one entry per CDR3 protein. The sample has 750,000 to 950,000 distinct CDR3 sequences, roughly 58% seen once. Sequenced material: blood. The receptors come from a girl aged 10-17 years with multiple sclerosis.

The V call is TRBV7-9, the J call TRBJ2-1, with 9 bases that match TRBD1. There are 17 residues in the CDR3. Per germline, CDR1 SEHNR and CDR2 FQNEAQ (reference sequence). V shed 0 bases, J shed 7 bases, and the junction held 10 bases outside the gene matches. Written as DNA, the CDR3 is TGTGCCAGCAGCTTAGCGCAACAGGGGGCTTGGTATAATGAGCAGTTCTTC. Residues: CASSLAQQGAWYNEQFF.

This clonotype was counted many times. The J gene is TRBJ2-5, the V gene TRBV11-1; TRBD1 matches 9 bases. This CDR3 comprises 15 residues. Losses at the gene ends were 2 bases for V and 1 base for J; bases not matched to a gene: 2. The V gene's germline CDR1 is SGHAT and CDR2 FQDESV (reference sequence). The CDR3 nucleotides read TGTGCCAGCAGCTTAACAGGGGGCGGCCAAGAGACCCAGTACTTC. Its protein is CASSLTGGGQETQYF.

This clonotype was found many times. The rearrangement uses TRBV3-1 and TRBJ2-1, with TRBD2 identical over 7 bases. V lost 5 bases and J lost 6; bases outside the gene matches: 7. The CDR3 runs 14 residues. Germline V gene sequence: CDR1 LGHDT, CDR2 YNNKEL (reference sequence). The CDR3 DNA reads TGTGCCAGCAGCTTTTTAGCGGGCTCCAATGAGCAGTTCTTC. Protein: CASSFLAGSNEQFF.

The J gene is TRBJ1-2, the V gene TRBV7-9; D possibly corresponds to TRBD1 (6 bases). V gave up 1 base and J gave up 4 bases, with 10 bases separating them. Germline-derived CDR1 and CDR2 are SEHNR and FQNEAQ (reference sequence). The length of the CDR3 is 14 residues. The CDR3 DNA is TGTGCCAGCAGCTTAGAGGGGGAAGCCTATGGCTACACCTTC. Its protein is CASSLEGEAYGYTF.

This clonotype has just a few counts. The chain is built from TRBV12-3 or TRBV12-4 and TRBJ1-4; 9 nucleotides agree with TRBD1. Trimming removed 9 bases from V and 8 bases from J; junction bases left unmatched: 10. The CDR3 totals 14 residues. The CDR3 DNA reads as TGTGCCAGTAAAGCCGCCGGGACAGGGGAAAAACTGTTTTTT. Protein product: CASKAAGTGEKLFF.

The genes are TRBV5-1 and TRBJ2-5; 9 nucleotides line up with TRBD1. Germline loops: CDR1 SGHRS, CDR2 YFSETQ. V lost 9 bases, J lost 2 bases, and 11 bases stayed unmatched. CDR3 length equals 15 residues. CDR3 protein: CATGTGQTLQETQYF. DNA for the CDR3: TGCGCCACCGGGACAGGGCAAACATTACAAGAGACCCAGTACTTC.

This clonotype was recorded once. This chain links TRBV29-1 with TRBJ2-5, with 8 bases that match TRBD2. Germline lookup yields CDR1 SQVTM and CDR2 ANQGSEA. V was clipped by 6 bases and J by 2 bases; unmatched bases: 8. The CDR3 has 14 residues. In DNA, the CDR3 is TGCAGCGTCACGGGACTAGTGGGACAAGAGACCCAGTACTTC. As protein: CSVTGLVGQETQYF.

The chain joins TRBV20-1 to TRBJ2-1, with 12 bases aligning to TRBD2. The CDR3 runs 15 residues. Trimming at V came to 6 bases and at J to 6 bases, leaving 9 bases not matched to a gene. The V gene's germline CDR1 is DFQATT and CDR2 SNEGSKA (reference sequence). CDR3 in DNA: TGCAGTGCCACTCCGGGACTAGCGGGCCCCAATGAGCAGTTCTTC. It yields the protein CSATPGLAGPNEQFF.

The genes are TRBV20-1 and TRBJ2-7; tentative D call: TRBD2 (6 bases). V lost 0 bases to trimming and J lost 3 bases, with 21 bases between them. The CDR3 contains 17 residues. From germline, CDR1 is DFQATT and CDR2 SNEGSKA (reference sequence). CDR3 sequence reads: CSARDRGLGGSGYEQYF. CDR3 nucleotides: TGCAGTGCTAGAGATCGGGGCCTCGGAGGGAGTGGCTACGAGCAGTACTTC.

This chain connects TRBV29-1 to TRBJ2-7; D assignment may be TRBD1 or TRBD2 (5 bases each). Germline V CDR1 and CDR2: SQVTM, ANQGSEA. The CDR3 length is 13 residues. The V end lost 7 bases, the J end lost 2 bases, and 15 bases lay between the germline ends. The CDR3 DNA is TGCAGCGCAAGGGACCACTCCCCCTACGAGCAGTACTTC. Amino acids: CSARDHSPYEQYF.

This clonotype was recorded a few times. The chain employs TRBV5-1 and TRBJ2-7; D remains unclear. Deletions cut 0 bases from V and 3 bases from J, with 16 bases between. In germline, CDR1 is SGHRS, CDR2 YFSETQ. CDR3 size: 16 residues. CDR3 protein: CASSLAAAGNIYEQYF. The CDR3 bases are TGCGCCAGCAGCTTGGCCGCGGCAGGCAATATCTACGAGCAGTACTTC.

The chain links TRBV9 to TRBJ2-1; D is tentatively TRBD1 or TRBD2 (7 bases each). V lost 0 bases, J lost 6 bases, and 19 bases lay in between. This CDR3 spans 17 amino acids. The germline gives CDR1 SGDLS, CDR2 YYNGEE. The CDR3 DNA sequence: TGTGCCAGCAGCGTAGAGGGGGGGGGACAGTCTCGCAATGAGCAGTTCTTC. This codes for CASSVEGGGQSRNEQFF.

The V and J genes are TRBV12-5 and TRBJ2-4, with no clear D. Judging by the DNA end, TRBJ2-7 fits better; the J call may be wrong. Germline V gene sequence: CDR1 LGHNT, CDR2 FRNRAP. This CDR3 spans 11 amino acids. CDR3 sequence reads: CASGGSREQYF. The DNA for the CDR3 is TGTGCTAGTGGTGGCTCTCGCGAGCAGTACTTC.

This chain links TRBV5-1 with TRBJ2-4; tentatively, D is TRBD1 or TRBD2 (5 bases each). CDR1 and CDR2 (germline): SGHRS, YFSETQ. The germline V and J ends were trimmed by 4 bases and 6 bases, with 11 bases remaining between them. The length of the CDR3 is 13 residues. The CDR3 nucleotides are TGCGCCAGCAGCCCGGGGACCCCAAACATTCAGTACTTC. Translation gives CASSPGTPNIQYF. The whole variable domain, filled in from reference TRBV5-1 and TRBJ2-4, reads KAGVTQTPRYLIKTRGQQVTLSCSPISGHRSVSWYQQTPGQGLQFLFEYFSETQRNKGNFPGRFSGRQFSNSRSEMNVSTLELGDSALYLCASSPGTPNIQYFGAGTRLSVL.

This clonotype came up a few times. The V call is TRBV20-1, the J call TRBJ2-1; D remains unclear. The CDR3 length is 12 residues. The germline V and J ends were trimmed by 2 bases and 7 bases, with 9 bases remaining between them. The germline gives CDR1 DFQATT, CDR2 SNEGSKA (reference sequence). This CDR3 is CSARLTPNEQFF. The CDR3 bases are TGCAGTGCTAGACTGACTCCTAATGAGCAGTTCTTC.

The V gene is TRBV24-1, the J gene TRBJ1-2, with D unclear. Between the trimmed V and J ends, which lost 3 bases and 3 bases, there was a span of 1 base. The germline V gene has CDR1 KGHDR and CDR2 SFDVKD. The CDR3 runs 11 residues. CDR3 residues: CATSDHYGYTF. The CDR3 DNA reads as TGTGCCACCAGTGATCACTATGGCTACACCTTC.

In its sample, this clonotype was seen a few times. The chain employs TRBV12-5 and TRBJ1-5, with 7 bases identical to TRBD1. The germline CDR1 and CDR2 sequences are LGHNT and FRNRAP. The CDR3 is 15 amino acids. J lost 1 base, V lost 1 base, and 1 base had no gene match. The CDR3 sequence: CASGLATGSNQPQHF. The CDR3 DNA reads TGTGCTAGTGGTTTGGCGACAGGGAGCAATCAGCCCCAGCATTTT.

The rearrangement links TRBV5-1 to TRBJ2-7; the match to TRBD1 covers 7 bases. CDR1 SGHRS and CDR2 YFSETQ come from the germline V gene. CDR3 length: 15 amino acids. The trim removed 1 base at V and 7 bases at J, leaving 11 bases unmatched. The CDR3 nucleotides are TGCGCCAGCAGCTTGTTCGGGACAGAAACTACGGAGCAGTACTTC. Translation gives CASSLFGTETTEQYF.

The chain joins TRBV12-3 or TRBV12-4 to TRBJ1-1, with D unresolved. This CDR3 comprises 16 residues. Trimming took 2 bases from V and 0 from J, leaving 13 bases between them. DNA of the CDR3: TGTGCCAGCAGTTTAAGGAGGCCTTGGCTGAACACTGAAGCTTTCTTT. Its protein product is CASSLRRPWLNTEAFF.

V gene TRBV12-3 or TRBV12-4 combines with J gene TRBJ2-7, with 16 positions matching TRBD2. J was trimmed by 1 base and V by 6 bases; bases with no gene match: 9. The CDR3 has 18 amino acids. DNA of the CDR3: TGTGCCAGCAGCTCCTCCGGGACTAGCGGGAGGGGGTCCTACGAGCAGTACTTC. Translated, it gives CASSSSGTSGRGSYEQYF.

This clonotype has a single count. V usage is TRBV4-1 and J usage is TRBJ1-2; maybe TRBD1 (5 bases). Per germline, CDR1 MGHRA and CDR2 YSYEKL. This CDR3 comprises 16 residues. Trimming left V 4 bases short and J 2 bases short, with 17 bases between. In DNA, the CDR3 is TGCGCCAGCAGCCCCGGACATTCCCGGCCCAACTATGGCTACACCTTC. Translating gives CASSPGHSRPNYGYTF.